This passage covers 27 T cell receptor beta chains from one sample sequenced in a study of cytomegalovirus exposure and HLA in healthy donors. PCR amplification relied on 60 Vbeta primers (plus 13 Jbeta primers). Clones were sequenced by immunoSEQ multiplex PCR, and TCRdb holds only the in-frame ones, with some missing. The sample lists some 110,000 clones, about 80% occurring once. Sequencing was performed on PBMCs. Receptor source: a man in his sixties in good health and CMV-seropositive.

The CDR3 bases are TGCGCCAGCAGCCAGGGACAGAGGAACTACGAGCAGTACTTC. Its protein product is CASSQGQRNYEQYF. The rearrangement uses TRBV4-1 and TRBJ2-7; 7 bases line up with TRBD1. The trim removed 3 bases at V and 3 bases at J, leaving 5 bases unmatched. Germline-derived CDR1 and CDR2 are MGHRA and YSYEKL. The length of the CDR3 is 14 residues.

V and J are TRBV5-1 and TRBJ1-6, with 9 positions matching TRBD1. Germline trimming cut 4 bases from V and 7 bases from J; bases unmatched to any gene: 6. This CDR3 is 15 amino acids long. Germline CDR1 SGHRS, CDR2 YFSETQ. The CDR3 loop reads CASSPGTGRNSPLHF. CDR3 nucleotide sequence: TGCGCCAGCAGCCCAGGGACAGGGAGAAATTCACCCCTCCACTTT.

The V gene is TRBV5-1, the J gene TRBJ2-2; 8 bases are a match to TRBD2. CDR1 is SGHRS, CDR2 YFSETQ, per germline. The trim removed 4 bases at V and 4 bases at J, leaving 12 bases unmatched. CDR3 length equals 17 residues. The CDR3, as DNA: TGCGCCAGCAGCACGGTCCTAGCGGGCGCGAGCACCGGGGAGCTGTTTTTT. Its protein is CASSTVLAGASTGELFF.

The chain combines TRBV5-1 with TRBJ2-1, with TRBD1 matching over 9 bases. Per the germline V gene, CDR1 is SGHRS and CDR2 is YFSETQ. J was trimmed by 8 bases and V by 1 base; bases with no gene match: 10. The CDR3 consists of 16 residues. Here the CDR3 reads CASSLPSGQGGDEQFF. CDR3 DNA sequence: TGCGCCAGCAGCTTGCCCTCGGGACAGGGAGGCGATGAGCAGTTCTTC.

The CDR3 DNA sequence: TGTGCCAGCAGCCGCGGAGGCAATGAGCAGTTCTTC. Translating gives CASSRGGNEQFF. The chain is built from TRBV2 and TRBJ2-1; TRBD2 might be the D (5 bases). Germline lookup yields CDR1 SNHLY and CDR2 FYNNEI. V was trimmed by 6 bases and J by 6 bases, leaving 9 bases between them. The CDR3 sequence is 12 residues long. Using reference TRBV2 and TRBJ2-1 for the parts outside the CDR3, the full variable domain is EPEVTQTPSHQVTQMGQEVILRCVPISNHLYFYWYRQILGQKVEFLVSFYNNEISEKSEIFDDQFSVERPDGSNFTLKIRSTKLEDSAMYFCASSRGGNEQFFGPGTRLTVL.

V usage is TRBV5-1 and J usage is TRBJ2-1; 9 nucleotides line up with TRBD2. The length of the CDR3 is 17 residues. Germline V gene data show CDR1 as SGHRS and CDR2 as YFSETQ. V shed 0 bases, J shed 5 bases, and the junction held 9 bases outside the gene matches. The CDR3 region has the DNA TGCGCCAGCAGCTTGGGGTCGCCGACTAGCGGAAACAATGAGCAGTTCTTC. Translation gives CASSLGSPTSGNNEQFF.

This clone was seen a handful of times. V and J are TRBV6-5 and TRBJ1-4; 9 nucleotides align to TRBD1. The V gene end was trimmed by 6 bases and the J gene end by 8 bases; junction bases not matched to a gene: 4. CDR1 and CDR2 from the germline V gene are MNHEY and SVGAGI. The CDR3 totals 13 residues. Here the CDR3 reads CASSGTGFEKLFF. As DNA, the CDR3 is TGTGCCAGCAGCGGGACAGGGTTCGAAAAACTGTTTTTT.

The chain is built from TRBV15 and TRBJ1-1; 8 bases agree with TRBD1. Per germline, CDR1 LNHNV and CDR2 YYDKDF (reference sequence). Trimming at V came to 2 bases and at J to 6 bases, leaving 8 bases not matched to a gene. The CDR3 has 15 residues. In DNA, the CDR3 is TGTGCCACCAGCAGAATGCAGGGGGCGGTACCTGAAGCTTTCTTT. The encoded protein is CATSRMQGAVPEAFF.

For this clone: The same CDR3 also results from other DNA sequences found in this sample. The DNA of the CDR3 is TGTGCCAGCAGTACTCCGACTAGCGGGGGGGCTCTCGGGGAGCTGTTTTTT. Residues: CASSTPTSGGALGELFF. The rearrangement joins TRBV9 to TRBJ2-2; 14 bases align to TRBD2. The V and J ends lost 5 bases and 7 bases, in that order; junction bases with no gene match: 10. Germline-derived CDR1 and CDR2 are SGDLS and YYNGEE. This CDR3 is built from 17 residues.

J is TRBJ1-5 and V is TRBV28; weak D call: TRBD1 (5 bases). The CDR3 runs to 14 residues. Trimming pared 7 bases from V and 1 base from J, leaving 11 bases between. CDR1 is MDHEN and CDR2 is SYDVKM in the germline V gene. CDR3 amino acids: CASTLGGSNQPQHF. In DNA, the CDR3 is TGTGCCAGCACCCTCGGGGGAAGCAATCAGCCCCAGCATTTT.

This clone has a single count. The DNA of the CDR3 is TGTGCCATCAGTGGTGGGCTTTCTAACTATGGCTACACCTTC. Amino acids: CAISGGLSNYGYTF. V usage is TRBV10-3 and J usage is TRBJ1-2; D is undetermined. The V gene's germline CDR1 is ENHRY and CDR2 SYGVKD. Trimming stripped 4 bases from V and 0 bases from J, with 9 bases between. The CDR3 is 14 residues long.

The chain links TRBV5-4 to TRBJ1-2; D is possibly TRBD1 (5 bases). From germline, CDR1 is SGHNT and CDR2 YYREEE (reference sequence). Between the trimmed V and J ends, which lost 1 base and 1 base, there was a span of 8 bases. The CDR3 has 14 residues. Here the CDR3 reads CASSLPRDNYGYTF. The CDR3, as DNA: TGTGCCAGCAGCTTGCCCAGGGATAACTATGGCTACACCTTC.

This clone has only a few counts. The chain employs TRBV2 and TRBJ2-7; 8 nucleotides match TRBD2. Germline assignment: CDR1 SNHLY and CDR2 FYNNEI. This CDR3 region has 15 residues. V shed 0 bases and J 4 bases; nucleotides not matched to a gene: 5. CDR3 region: CASSEATGGSYEQYF. CDR3 nucleotide sequence: TGTGCCAGCAGTGAAGCGACGGGGGGGTCGTACGAGCAGTACTTC.

The genes are TRBV11-2 and TRBJ2-3; 8 nucleotides line up with TRBD2. Germline V gene lookup returns CDR1 SGHAT and CDR2 FQNNGV. The trim removed 2 bases at V and 4 bases at J, leaving 5 bases unmatched. This CDR3 has 15 amino acids. CDR3 region: CASSLSGGAADTQYF. DNA of the CDR3: TGTGCCAGCAGCTTATCCGGGGGGGCTGCAGATACGCAGTATTTT. Looking up the rest from reference TRBV11-2 and TRBJ2-3 gives the full variable domain: EAGVAQSPRYKIIEKRQSVAFWCNPISGHATLYWYQQILGQGPKLLIQFQNNGVVDDSQLPKDRFSAERLKGVDSTLKIQPAKLEDSAVYLCASSLSGGAADTQYFGPGTRLTVL.

This chain connects TRBV9 to TRBJ2-5; D remains unclear. The J call may be wrong; the DNA end is better matched by TRBJ2-7. Germline CDR1 and CDR2: SGDLS and YYNGEE. The length of the CDR3 is 14 residues. The CDR3 region is CASSPSLVAYEQYF. In DNA, the CDR3 is TGTGCCAGCAGCCCCTCCTTGGTCGCCTACGAGCAGTACTTC.

The V gene is TRBV18, the J gene TRBJ1-6; possible D gene TRBD1, 5 bases. V lost 5 bases and J lost 0, with 14 bases in between. CDR3 length equals 17 residues. CDR1 is KGHSH and CDR2 is LQKENI in the germline V gene. As DNA, the CDR3 is TGTGCCAGCTCATCGACAGCTACCAGCTCCTATAATTCACCCCTCCACTTT. It encodes CASSSTATSSYNSPLHF.

The J gene is TRBJ1-6, the V gene TRBV10-2, with D possibly being TRBD1 (6 bases). The CDR3 sequence is 16 residues long. The V gene's germline CDR1 is WSHSY and CDR2 SAAADI. Trimming took 6 bases from V and 10 from J, leaving 22 bases between them. The CDR3: CASRSTGGLAESPLHF. The CDR3 coding sequence is TGCGCCAGCAGGTCGACAGGAGGTTTGGCAGAATCACCCCTCCACTTT.

The rearrangement uses TRBV4-2 and TRBJ1-4; TRBD1 agrees at 9 bases. The germline CDR1 and CDR2 sequences are LGHNA and YNFKEQ. This CDR3 is built from 15 residues. Losses at the gene ends were 5 bases for V and 8 bases for J; bases not matched to a gene: 9. CDR3 coding DNA: TGTGCCAGCAGCTTTCGGACAGGGGTTGGGGAAAAACTGTTTTTT. The encoded protein is CASSFRTGVGEKLFF.

In this sample, this clone turned up many times. The chain employs TRBV5-4 and TRBJ1-1, with a weak D call TRBD1 (5 bases). Between the trimmed V and J ends, which lost 0 bases and 6 bases, there was a span of 15 bases. In germline, CDR1 is SGHNT, CDR2 YYREEE (reference sequence). This CDR3 has 15 amino acids. CDR3 protein: CASSLGAGPVSEAFF. The CDR3 nucleotides are TGTGCCAGCAGCTTGGGAGCAGGGCCGGTGTCTGAAGCTTTCTTT.

The J gene is TRBJ1-3, the V gene TRBV5-1; perhaps TRBD1 as D (5 bases). CDR1 and CDR2 from the germline V gene are SGHRS and YFSETQ. Trimming removed 2 bases at V and 0 bases at J, with 6 bases between. The CDR3 spans 14 residues. Written as DNA, the CDR3 is TGCGCCAGCAGCTTCCAGGGCTCTGGAAACACCATATATTTT. Translating gives CASSFQGSGNTIYF.

This sequence joins TRBV13 and TRBJ2-7, with unresolved D. This CDR3 is 12 amino acids long. V was pared by 4 bases and J by 0 bases, with 4 bases between. Germline CDR1 and CDR2: PRHDT and FYEKMQ (reference sequence). CDR3 amino acids: CASSWSSYEQYF. The CDR3 nucleotides are TGTGCCAGCAGCTGGAGCTCCTACGAGCAGTACTTC. Full variable domain (missing parts from reference TRBV13 and TRBJ2-7): AAGVIQSPRHLIKEKRETATLKCYPIPRHDTVYWYQQGPGQDPQFLISFYEKMQSDKGSIPDRFSAQQFSDYHSELNMSSLELGDSALYFCASSWSSYEQYFGPGTRLTVT.

The genes are TRBV4-1 and TRBJ1-3; 8 bases align to TRBD1. V gave up 1 base and J gave up 0 bases; unmatched junction bases: 5. Germline V lookup: CDR1 MGHRA, CDR2 YSYEKL. The CDR3 runs 17 residues. The CDR3 DNA reads TGCGCCAGCAGCCAAGCCGGACAGGGTTTCTCTGGAAACACCATATATTTT. This encodes CASSQAGQGFSGNTIYF.

This rearrangement joins TRBV7-9 to TRBJ2-5, with 7 nucleotides matching TRBD2. CDR3 length equals 15 residues. V gave up 5 bases and J gave up 2 bases; unmatched junction bases: 8. The V gene's germline CDR1 is SEHNR and CDR2 FQNEAQ (reference sequence). CDR3 loop: CASSAGLGGQETQYF. CDR3 nucleotides: TGTGCCAGCAGCGCCGGGTTGGGGGGGCAAGAGACCCAGTACTTC.

The CDR3 DNA is TGTGCCAGCAGCTTACTAGCGGGGGGAGCCTACGAGCAGTACTTC. Amino acids: CASSLLAGGAYEQYF. The J gene is TRBJ2-7, the V gene TRBV5-4; 12 bases line up with TRBD2. Germline V gene lookup returns CDR1 SGHNT and CDR2 YYREEE (reference sequence). CDR3 length: 15 amino acids. V was clipped by 2 bases and J by 2 bases; unmatched bases: 2.

This chain joins TRBV10-3 and TRBJ2-5; 13 nucleotides line up with TRBD2. Unmatched junction bases numbered 6, after V lost 10 bases and J lost 4 bases. CDR3 length equals 14 residues. CDR1 is ENHRY and CDR2 is SYGVKD in the germline V gene. The chain's CDR3 is CATSLAGGRETQYF. CDR3 bases: TGTGCCACCTCACTAGCGGGGGGGCGAGAGACCCAGTACTTC.

This clone has just one count. The chain couples TRBV19 to TRBJ2-3; D uncertain. This CDR3 region has 14 residues. V was shortened by 7 bases and J by 0 bases, with 11 bases between the two germline ends. The germline gives CDR1 LNHDA, CDR2 SQIVND (reference sequence). The CDR3 DNA reads TGTGCCAGTAACGACGGAGCTAGCACAGATACGCAGTATTTT. As protein: CASNDGASTDTQYF. Drawing the rest from reference TRBV19 and TRBJ2-3, the complete variable domain is DGGITQSPKYLFRKEGQNVTLSCEQNLNHDAMYWYRQDPGQGLRLIYYSQIVNDFQKGDIAEGYSVSREKKESFPLTVTSAQKNPTAFYLCASNDGASTDTQYFGPGTRLTVL.

The chain combines TRBV6-5 with TRBJ2-5; 10 bases agree with TRBD1. V shed 0 bases and J 5 bases; nucleotides not matched to a gene: 3. From germline, CDR1 is MNHEY and CDR2 SVGAGI. This CDR3 has 15 residues. CDR3 residues: CASSYSGQGGETQYF. CDR3 coding DNA: TGTGCCAGCAGTTACTCAGGACAGGGGGGGGAGACCCAGTACTTC.